This is a list of T cell receptor beta chains from one sample in a study of T-cell memory formation after mild COVID-19. TCRdb reprocessed the 5' RACE reads with MiXCR, giving one entry per CDR3 protein. Found here are some 250,000 distinct CDR3 sequences, 8.5% to 9.5% of them singletons; the top ten hold 22%. Input material: PBMCs or a T cell subset sorted from them (not recorded which). These receptors originate from a man between 18 and 35 years old who had mild COVID-19 (a few samples of this study predate the infection). Cell type and time point are not known. The CDR3 runs from the conserved cysteine through the conserved F or W. Each record gives: D gene, clone size, J gene, V gene, CDR3 protein, CDR3 DNA. The D gene is left open where the match is weak. Clone size is given for some rows only: seen once, a few or many times, or a class if the clone is expanded.

-,few,TRBJ2-7,TRBV12-3/TRBV12-4,CASSLVSALTYEQYF,TGTGCCAGCAGTTTAGTGTCAGCTCTAACCTACGAGCAGTACTTC
TRBD1,-,TRBJ1-4,TRBV20-1,CSAKRENRGLLSTNEKLFF,TGCAGTGCTAAAAGGGAGAACAGGGGGCTTTTATCAACTAATGAAAAACTGTTTTTT
-,few,TRBJ2-1,TRBV5-4,CASSFDSEAQFF,TGTGCCAGCAGCTTTGATTCGGAGGCGCAGTTCTTC
-,few,TRBJ2-7,TRBV7-6,CASSSLRGADPYEQYF,TGTGCCAGCAGCTCGCTACGAGGGGCGGACCCCTACGAGCAGTACTTC
-,many,TRBJ2-5,TRBV5-1,CASSLVPGTGETQYF,TGCGCCAGCAGCTTGGTGCCGGGTACGGGCGAGACCCAGTACTTC
-,many,TRBJ2-3,TRBV7-2,CASSRLITDTQYF,TGTGCCAGCAGCCGTCTCATCACAGATACGCAGTATTTT
TRBD1,few,TRBJ2-7,TRBV6-2/TRBV6-3,CASSYSSRQGRYEQYF,TGTGCCAGCAGTTACTCAAGCCGACAGGGTCGCTACGAGCAGTACTTC
-,-,TRBJ1-5,TRBV10-3,CAISDIRNQPQHF,TGTGCCATCAGTGACATCAGGAATCAGCCCCAGCATTTT
-,many,TRBJ2-1,TRBV12-3/TRBV12-4,CASSRSLGVQFF,TGTGCCAGCAGTCGGTCCCTTGGGGTGCAGTTCTTC
TRBD2,few,TRBJ2-5,TRBV20-1,CSARGLAGKVGDF,TGCAGTGCTAGGGGACTAGCGGGGAAGGTTGGGGACTTC
-,many,TRBJ2-2,TRBV5-1,CASSFSGELFF,TGCGCCAGCAGCTTCTCTGGGGAGCTGTTTTTT
-,-,TRBJ1-1,TRBV4-2,CASSQDGQGTEAFF,TGTGCCAGCAGCCAAGACGGCCAGGGCACTGAAGCTTTCTTT
-,few,TRBJ1-5,TRBV5-1,CASSPDLGNQPQHF,TGCGCCAGCAGTCCGGACTTAGGCAATCAGCCCCAGCATTTT
TRBD2,many,TRBJ2-5,TRBV29-1,CSVEALSSGLGQYF,TGCAGCGTTGAAGCGTTGTCTAGCGGGCTGGGCCAGTACTTC
-,few,TRBJ1-5,TRBV12-3/TRBV12-4,CASRLQGLPPQHF,TGTGCCAGCAGACTACAGGGTTTGCCGCCCCAGCATTTT
-,-,TRBJ2-4,TRBV9,CASSPHPGQGNIQYF,TGTGCCAGCAGCCCCCACCCGGGTCAGGGGAACATTCAGTACTTC
TRBD1,few,TRBJ1-1,TRBV7-2,CASSLSYRGDTEAFF,TGTGCCAGCAGCTTATCTTACAGGGGGGACACTGAAGCTTTCTTT
TRBD1,-,TRBJ1-3,TRBV28,CASSRTGGRFGNTIYF,TGTGCCAGCAGTCGAACAGGGGGCAGGTTCGGAAACACCATATATTTT
-,-,TRBJ2-6,TRBV6-2/TRBV6-3,CASSYWRNGANVLTF,TGTGCCAGCAGTTACTGGAGGAATGGGGCCAACGTCCTGACTTTC
TRBD2,many,TRBJ2-1,TRBV7-9,CASSRLAGGYNEQFF,TGCGCCAGCAGCCGCCTAGCGGGGGGATACAATGAGCAGTTCTTC
TRBD1,few,TRBJ1-1,TRBV5-8,CASSSGTGLGGAFF,TGTGCCAGCAGCTCCGGGACAGGGCTGGGGGGAGCTTTCTTT
-,few,TRBJ2-5,TRBV18,CASSPLLGSLQETQYF,TGTGCCAGCTCACCCCTTCTTGGGAGCCTCCAAGAGACCCAGTACTTC
-,many,TRBJ1-4,TRBV7-9,CASSSQGYATNEKLFF,TGTGCCAGCAGCTCACAGGGATATGCAACTAATGAAAAACTGTTTTTT
-,-,TRBJ1-2,TRBV20-1,CSAGRDGYTF,TGCAGTGCTGGCAGGGACGGCTACACCTTC
-,-,TRBJ1-2,TRBV28,CASSLFGTRYTF,TGTGCCAGCAGTTTATTCGGTACCCGGTACACCTTC
-,few,TRBJ2-1,TRBV5-1,CASSSTGTGDNEQFF,TGCGCCAGCAGCTCAACCGGGACGGGAGACAATGAGCAGTTCTTC
-,few,TRBJ1-4,TRBV27,CASRRAVANEKLFF,TGTGCCAGCCGCCGAGCGGTAGCTAATGAAAAACTGTTTTTT
-,few,TRBJ2-1,TRBV7-9,CASSLSGAGGLDNEQFF,TGTGCCAGCAGCTTATCAGGGGCCGGTGGCCTCGACAATGAGCAGTTCTTC
-,many,TRBJ2-3,TRBV7-8,CASSPGGRTDTQYF,TGTGCCAGCAGCCCCGGTGGACGCACAGATACGCAGTATTTT
TRBD2,many,TRBJ2-3,TRBV10-3,CAISGTSGSPDTQYF,TGTGCCATCAGTGGTACTAGCGGGTCTCCAGATACGCAGTATTTT
TRBD1,-,TRBJ1-5,TRBV6-1,CASSVRIAGTGNQPQHF,TGTGCCAGCAGTGTAAGAATCGCCGGGACAGGCAATCAGCCCCAGCATTTT
-,many,TRBJ2-4,TRBV5-1,CASSPVGGTIQYF,TGCGCCAGCAGCCCAGTTGGGGGGACCATTCAGTACTTC
-,few,TRBJ2-1,TRBV7-2,CASSLGVRDEQFF,TGTGCCAGCAGCCTAGGGGTTAGAGATGAGCAGTTCTTC
-,few,TRBJ2-1,TRBV7-9,CASSSPEREQFF,TGTGCCAGCAGCTCCCCGGAGCGTGAGCAGTTCTTC
-,-,TRBJ1-3,TRBV7-9,CASSFGVPGNTIYF,TGTGCCAGCAGCTTTGGAGTGCCTGGAAACACCATATATTTT
-,few,TRBJ2-2,TRBV5-1,CASRIGSSVSGELFF,TGCGCCAGCAGGATAGGCTCCTCGGTTTCCGGGGAGCTGTTTTTT
TRBD1,-,TRBJ2-5,TRBV6-5,CASTGTGETQYF,TGTGCCAGCACCGGGACAGGGGAGACCCAGTACTTC
TRBD1,few,TRBJ2-2,TRBV24-1,CATRAGTGDTGELFF,TGTGCCACCCGGGCGGGGACAGGGGACACCGGGGAGCTGTTTTTT
TRBD1,-,TRBJ1-1,TRBV6-1,CASIMGTGNTEAFF,TGTGCCAGCATCATGGGGACAGGGAACACTGAAGCTTTCTTT
-,-,TRBJ2-3,TRBV9,CAISPSGQYPDTQYF,TGTGCCATCAGCCCCTCCGGTCAGTACCCAGATACGCAGTATTTT
-,few,TRBJ1-3,TRBV4-3,CASSQDTGGRGNTIYF,TGCGCCAGCAGCCAAGATACGGGGGGTAGGGGAAACACCATATATTTT
TRBD1,-,TRBJ1-1,TRBV6-1,CASSGRQGNTEAFF,TGTGCCAGCAGTGGACGACAGGGGAACACTGAAGCTTTCTTT
-,-,TRBJ2-2,TRBV5-1,CASSFLRVSTTGELFF,TGCGCCAGCAGCTTTCTCCGCGTGTCGACCACCGGGGAGCTGTTTTTT
TRBD1,-,TRBJ1-1,TRBV6-2/TRBV6-3,CASRPGGGTEAFF,TGTGCCAGCAGACCAGGGGGTGGCACTGAAGCTTTCTTT
-,-,TRBJ1-2,TRBV7-3,CASSYSSGTPYGYTF,TGTGCCAGCAGCTACTCGTCCGGGACACCGTATGGCTACACCTTC
TRBD2,few,TRBJ2-3,TRBV20-1,CSARASGGAGRSSTDTQYF,TGCAGTGCTAGAGCAAGCGGGGGGGCCGGCAGATCGAGCACAGATACGCAGTATTTT
-,-,TRBJ2-7,TRBV12-3/TRBV12-4,CASSLYGPRYEQYF,TGTGCCAGCAGTTTATACGGCCCCCGCTACGAGCAGTACTTC